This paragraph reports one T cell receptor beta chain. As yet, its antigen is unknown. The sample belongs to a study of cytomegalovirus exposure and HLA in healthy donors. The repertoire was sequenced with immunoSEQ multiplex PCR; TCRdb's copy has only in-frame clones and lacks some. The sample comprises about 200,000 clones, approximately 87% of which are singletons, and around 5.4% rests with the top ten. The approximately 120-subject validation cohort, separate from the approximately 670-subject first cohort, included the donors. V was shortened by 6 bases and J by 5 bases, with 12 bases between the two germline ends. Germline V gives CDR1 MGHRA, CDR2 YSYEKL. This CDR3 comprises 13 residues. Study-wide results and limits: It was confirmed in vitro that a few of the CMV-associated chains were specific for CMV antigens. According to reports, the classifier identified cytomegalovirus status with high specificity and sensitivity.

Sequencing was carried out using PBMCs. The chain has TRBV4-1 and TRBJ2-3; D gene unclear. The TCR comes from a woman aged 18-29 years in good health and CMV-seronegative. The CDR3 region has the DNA TGCGCCAGCAGTCAGGCAAGCGTAGATACGCAGTATTTT. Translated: CASSQASVDTQYF.